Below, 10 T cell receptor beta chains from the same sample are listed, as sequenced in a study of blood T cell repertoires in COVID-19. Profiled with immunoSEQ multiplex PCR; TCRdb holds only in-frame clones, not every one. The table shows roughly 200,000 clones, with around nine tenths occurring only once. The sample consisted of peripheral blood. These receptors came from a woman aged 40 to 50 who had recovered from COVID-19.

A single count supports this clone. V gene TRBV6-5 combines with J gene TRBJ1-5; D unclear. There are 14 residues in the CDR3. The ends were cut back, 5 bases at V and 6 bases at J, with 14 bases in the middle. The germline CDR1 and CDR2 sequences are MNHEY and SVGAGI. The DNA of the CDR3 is TGTGCCAGCAGTCAACGTGGAGGTCTTCAGCCCCAGCATTTT. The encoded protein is CASSQRGGLQPQHF.

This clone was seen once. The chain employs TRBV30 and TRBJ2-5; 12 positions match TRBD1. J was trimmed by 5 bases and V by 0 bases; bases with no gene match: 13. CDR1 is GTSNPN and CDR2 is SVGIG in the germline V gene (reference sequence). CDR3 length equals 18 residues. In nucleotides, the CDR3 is TGTGCCTGGAGTGTCGCGAGCCGGGACAGGGGGCCTTTGGAGACCCAGTACTTC. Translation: CAWSVASRDRGPLETQYF.

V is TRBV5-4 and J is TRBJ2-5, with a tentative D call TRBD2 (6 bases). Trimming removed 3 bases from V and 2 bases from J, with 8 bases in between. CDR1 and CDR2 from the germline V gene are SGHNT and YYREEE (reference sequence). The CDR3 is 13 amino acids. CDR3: CASSSGVQETQYF. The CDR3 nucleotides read TGTGCCAGCAGCTCGGGAGTACAAGAGACCCAGTACTTC.

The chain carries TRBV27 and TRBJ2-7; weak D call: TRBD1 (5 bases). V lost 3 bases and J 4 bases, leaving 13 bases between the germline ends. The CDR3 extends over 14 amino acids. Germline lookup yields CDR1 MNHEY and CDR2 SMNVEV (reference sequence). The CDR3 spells CASSFKGYAYEQYF. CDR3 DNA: TGTGCCAGCAGTTTCAAGGGGTATGCGTACGAGCAGTACTTC.

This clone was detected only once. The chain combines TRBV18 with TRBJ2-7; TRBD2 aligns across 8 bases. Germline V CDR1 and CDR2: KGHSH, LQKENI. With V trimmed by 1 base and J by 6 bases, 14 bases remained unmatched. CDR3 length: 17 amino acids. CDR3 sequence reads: CASSPLEGVTGGREQYF. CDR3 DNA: TGTGCCAGCTCACCACTCGAAGGGGTTACGGGAGGGCGCGAGCAGTACTTC.

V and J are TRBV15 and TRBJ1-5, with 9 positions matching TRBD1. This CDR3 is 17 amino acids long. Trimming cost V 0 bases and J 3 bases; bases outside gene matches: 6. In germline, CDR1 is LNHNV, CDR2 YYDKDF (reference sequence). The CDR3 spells CATSRDQGQGNNQPQHF. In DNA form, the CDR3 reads TGTGCCACCAGCAGAGATCAGGGACAGGGAAACAATCAGCCCCAGCATTTT.

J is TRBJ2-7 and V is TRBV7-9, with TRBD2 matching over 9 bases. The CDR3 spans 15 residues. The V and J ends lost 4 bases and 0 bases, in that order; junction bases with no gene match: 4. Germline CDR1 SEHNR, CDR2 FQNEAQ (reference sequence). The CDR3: CASSYLSGSSYEQYF. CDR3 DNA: TGTGCCAGCAGCTATCTTAGCGGGAGCTCCTACGAGCAGTACTTC.

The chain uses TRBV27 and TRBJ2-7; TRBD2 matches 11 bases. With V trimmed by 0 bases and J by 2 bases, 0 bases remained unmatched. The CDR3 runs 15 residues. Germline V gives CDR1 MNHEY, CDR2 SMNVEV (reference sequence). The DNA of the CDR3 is TGTGCCAGCAGTTTATCGACTAGCGGGGCCTACGAGCAGTACTTC. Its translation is CASSLSTSGAYEQYF.

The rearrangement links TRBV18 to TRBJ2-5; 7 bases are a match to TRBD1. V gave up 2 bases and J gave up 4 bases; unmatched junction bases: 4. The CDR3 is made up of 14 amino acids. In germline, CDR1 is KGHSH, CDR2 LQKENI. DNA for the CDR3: TGTGCCAGCTCACCAGCCTACAGGGGAGAGACCCAGTACTTC. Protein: CASSPAYRGETQYF.

The CDR3, as DNA: TGCGCCAGCAGCTTGGGACAAGCGGACCTATACAATGAGCAGTTCTTC. Translation gives CASSLGQADLYNEQFF. This chain joins TRBV5-1 and TRBJ2-1; tentative D call: TRBD2 (5 bases). V lost 0 bases and J 4 bases, leaving 14 bases between the germline ends. Germline V gene data show CDR1 as SGHRS and CDR2 as YFSETQ. This CDR3 is built from 16 residues.